This TCR beta chain was found in a study of radiation and T cells in renal cell carcinoma. Study-wide results and caveats: Baseline intratumoral clonotype presence is unknown without pretreatment biopsies.

As for this clone: Its specificity is not known.

Documented time point: blood 2 weeks post-SBRT. The treatment is: 15 Gy SBRT to primary tumor, nephrectomy 4 weeks later. The patient's renal cell carcinoma had clear cell pathology. Sequencing used immunoSEQ multiplex PCR; TCRdb keeps in-frame clones, though not all of them. The profile shows around 130,000 clones, around 89% of them singletons. The receptor comes from a woman in her seventies with renal cell carcinoma. Specimen: blood, collected from a patient whose treatment included radiotherapy and nephrectomy.

The CDR3 DNA reads as TGCGCCAGCAGTGGAGGTACGGTAGCAGATACGCAGTATTTT. Its translation is CASSGGTVADTQYF. This chain links TRBV5-1 with TRBJ2-3; D possibly corresponds to TRBD2 (5 bases). V dropped 5 bases and J dropped 4 bases, with 14 bases sitting between them. The CDR3 covers 14 residues. CDR1 is SGHRS and CDR2 is YFSETQ in the germline V gene.